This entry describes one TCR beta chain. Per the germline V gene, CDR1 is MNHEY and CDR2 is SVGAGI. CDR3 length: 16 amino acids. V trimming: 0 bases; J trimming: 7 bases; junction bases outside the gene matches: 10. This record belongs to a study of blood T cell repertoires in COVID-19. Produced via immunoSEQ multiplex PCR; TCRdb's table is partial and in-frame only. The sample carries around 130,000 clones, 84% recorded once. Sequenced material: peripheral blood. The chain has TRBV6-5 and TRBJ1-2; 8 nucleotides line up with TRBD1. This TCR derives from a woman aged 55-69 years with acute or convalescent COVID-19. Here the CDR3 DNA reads TGTGCCAGCAGTTACTCGTTGGACAGGGTAGTTGGTGGCTACACCTTC. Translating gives CASSYSLDRVVGGYTF.